The clone carrying this T cell receptor beta chain was recorded at least ten times. The antigen is not known. Via MiXCR, TCRdb re-called the RT-PCR reads, giving one row per CDR3 protein. The sample includes about 650,000 distinct CDR3 sequences, approximately 15% seen only once; the top ten take under 14%. CDR1 and CDR2 (germline): SQVTM, ANQGSEA. Trimming left V 5 bases short and J 1 base short, with 9 bases between. This CDR3 contains 12 residues. This entry comes from a study of response to subunit inactivated influenza vaccine. Whole-study findings and limits: Each seasonal influenza vaccination recruits few new T cells, the authors suggested.

The sequence was collected from a man in his fifties or sixties who received an inactivated influenza vaccine. The sample consisted of PBMCs from blood, taken 11 to 12 days after vaccination. The rearrangement joins TRBV29-1 to TRBJ2-7; possibly TRBD2 for D (6 bases). The CDR3 reads CSVTGLSYEQYF. CDR3 nucleotide sequence: TGCAGCGTTACGGGACTTTCCTACGAGCAGTACTTC.